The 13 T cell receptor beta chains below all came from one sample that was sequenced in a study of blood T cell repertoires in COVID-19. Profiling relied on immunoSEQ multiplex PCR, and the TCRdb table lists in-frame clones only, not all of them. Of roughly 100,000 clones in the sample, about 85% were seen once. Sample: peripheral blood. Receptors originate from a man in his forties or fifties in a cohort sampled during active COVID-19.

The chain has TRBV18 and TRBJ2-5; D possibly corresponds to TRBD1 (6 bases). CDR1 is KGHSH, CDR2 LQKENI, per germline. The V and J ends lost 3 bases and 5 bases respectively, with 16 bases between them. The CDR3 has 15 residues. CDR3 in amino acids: CASSPNLGAGETQYF. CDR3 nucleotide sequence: TGTGCCAGCTCACCGAATCTGGGGGCCGGGGAGACCCAGTACTTC.

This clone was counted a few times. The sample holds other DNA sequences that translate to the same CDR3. The CDR3 nucleotides are TGTGCCAGCAGCACCGGGCAGGGGGCCTATTCACCCCTCCACTTT. It translates to CASSTGQGAYSPLHF. The V gene is TRBV6-5, the J gene TRBJ1-6, with 8 bases fitting TRBD1. The CDR3 is made up of 15 amino acids. J gave up 8 bases and V 6 bases, and 9 bases lay outside the gene matches. Germline CDR1 is MNHEY and CDR2 is SVGAGI.

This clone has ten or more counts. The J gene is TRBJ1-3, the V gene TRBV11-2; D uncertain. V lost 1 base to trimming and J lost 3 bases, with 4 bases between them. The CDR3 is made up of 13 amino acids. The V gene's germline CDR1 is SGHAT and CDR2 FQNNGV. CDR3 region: CASSLAVGNTIYF. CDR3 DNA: TGTGCCAGCAGCTTAGCTGTTGGAAACACCATATATTTT.

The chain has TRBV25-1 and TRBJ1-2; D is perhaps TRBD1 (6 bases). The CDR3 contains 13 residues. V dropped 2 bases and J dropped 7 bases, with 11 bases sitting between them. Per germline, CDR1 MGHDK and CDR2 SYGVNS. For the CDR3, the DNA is TGTGCCAGCAGTGAAGACAGGCCGGCTGGCTACACCTTC. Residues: CASSEDRPAGYTF.

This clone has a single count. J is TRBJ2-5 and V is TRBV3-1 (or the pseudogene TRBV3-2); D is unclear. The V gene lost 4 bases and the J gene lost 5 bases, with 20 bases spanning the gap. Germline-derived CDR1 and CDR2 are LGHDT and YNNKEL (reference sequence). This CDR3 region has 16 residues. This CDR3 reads CASSPTGSTWWETQYF. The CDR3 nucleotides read TGTGCCAGCAGCCCCACGGGTAGCACATGGTGGGAGACCCAGTACTTC.

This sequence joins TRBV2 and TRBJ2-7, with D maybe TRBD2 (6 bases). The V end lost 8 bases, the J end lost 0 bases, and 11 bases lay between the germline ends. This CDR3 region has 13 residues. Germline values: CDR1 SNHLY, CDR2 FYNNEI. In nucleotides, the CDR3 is TGTGCCAGCGAGGACGGGAGCTCCTACGAGCAGTACGTC. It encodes CASEDGSSYEQYV.

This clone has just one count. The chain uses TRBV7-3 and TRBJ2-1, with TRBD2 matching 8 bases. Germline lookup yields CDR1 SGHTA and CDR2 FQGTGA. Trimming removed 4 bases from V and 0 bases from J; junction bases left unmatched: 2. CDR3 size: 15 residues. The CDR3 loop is CASSSRGGSYNEQFF. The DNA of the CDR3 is TGTGCCAGCAGCTCTCGGGGGGGCTCCTACAATGAGCAGTTCTTC.

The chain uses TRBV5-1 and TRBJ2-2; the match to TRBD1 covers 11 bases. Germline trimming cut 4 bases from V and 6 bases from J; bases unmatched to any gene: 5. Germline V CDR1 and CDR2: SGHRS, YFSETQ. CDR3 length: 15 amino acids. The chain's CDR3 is CASSARDRGAGELFF. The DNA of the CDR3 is TGCGCCAGCAGCGCCCGGGACAGGGGGGCCGGGGAGCTGTTTTTT.

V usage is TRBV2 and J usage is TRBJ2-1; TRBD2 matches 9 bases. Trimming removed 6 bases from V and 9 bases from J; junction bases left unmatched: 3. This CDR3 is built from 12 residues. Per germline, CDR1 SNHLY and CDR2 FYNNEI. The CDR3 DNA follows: TGTGCCAGCAGCGGGACTAGCAGTGAGCAGTTCTTC. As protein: CASSGTSSEQFF.

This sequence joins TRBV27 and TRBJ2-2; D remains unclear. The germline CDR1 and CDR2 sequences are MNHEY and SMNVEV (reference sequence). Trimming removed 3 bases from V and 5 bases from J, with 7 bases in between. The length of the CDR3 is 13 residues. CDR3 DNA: TGTGCCAGCAGTTTGTACGGGACCGGGGAGCTGTTTTTT. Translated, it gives CASSLYGTGELFF.

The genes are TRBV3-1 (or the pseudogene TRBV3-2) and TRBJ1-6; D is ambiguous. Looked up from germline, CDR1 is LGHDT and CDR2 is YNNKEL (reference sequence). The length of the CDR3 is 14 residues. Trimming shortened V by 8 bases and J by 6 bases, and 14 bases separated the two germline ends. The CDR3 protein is CASSRKRLNSPLHF. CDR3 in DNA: TGTGCCAGCTCTAGAAAGAGGCTTAATTCACCCCTCCACTTT.

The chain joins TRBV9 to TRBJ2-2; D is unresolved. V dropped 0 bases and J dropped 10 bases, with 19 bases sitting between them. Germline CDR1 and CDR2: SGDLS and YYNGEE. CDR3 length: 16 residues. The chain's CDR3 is CASSVAIMATDLELFF. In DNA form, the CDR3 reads TGTGCCAGCAGCGTAGCGATCATGGCTACTGACTTGGAGCTGTTTTTT.

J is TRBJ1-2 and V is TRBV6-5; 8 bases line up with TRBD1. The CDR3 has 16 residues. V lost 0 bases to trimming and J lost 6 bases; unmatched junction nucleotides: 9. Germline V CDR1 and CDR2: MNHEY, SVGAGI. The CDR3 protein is CASSYSNAGGWNGYTF. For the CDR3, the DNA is TGTGCCAGCAGTTACTCGAATGCAGGGGGCTGGAATGGCTACACCTTC.